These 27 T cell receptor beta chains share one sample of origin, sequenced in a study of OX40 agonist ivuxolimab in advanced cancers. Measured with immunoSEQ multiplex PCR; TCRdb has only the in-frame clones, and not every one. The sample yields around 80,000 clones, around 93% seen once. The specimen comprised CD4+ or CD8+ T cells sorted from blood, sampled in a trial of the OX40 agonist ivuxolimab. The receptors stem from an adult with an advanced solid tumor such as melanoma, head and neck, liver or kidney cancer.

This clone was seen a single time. This chain's CDR3 is CASSLKKEQYF. In DNA, the CDR3 is TGTGCCAGCAGCCTCAAGAAGGAGCAGTACTTC. The V gene is TRBV5-6, the J gene TRBJ2-7; D is uncertain. There are 11 residues in the CDR3. V was shortened by 4 bases and J by 7 bases, with 9 bases between the two germline ends. Germline values: CDR1 SGHDT, CDR2 YYEEEE.

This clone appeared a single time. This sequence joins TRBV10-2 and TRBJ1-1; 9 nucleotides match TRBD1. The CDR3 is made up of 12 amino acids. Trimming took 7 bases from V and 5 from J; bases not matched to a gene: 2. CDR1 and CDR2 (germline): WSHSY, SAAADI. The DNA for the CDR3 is TGCGCCAGCAAACAGGGGGCGACTGAAGCTTTCTTT. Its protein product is CASKQGATEAFF.

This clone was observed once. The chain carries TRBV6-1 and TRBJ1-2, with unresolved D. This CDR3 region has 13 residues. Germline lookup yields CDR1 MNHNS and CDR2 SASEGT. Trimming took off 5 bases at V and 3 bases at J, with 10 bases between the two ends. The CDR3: CASSWSLDYGYTF. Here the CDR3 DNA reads TGTGCCAGCAGTTGGTCGCTGGACTATGGCTACACCTTC.

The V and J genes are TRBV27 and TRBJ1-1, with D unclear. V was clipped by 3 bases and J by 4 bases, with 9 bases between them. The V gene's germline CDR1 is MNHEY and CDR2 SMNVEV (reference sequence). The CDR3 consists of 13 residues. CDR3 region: CASSFGRGTEAFF. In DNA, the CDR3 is TGTGCCAGCAGTTTCGGTCGGGGCACTGAAGCTTTCTTT.

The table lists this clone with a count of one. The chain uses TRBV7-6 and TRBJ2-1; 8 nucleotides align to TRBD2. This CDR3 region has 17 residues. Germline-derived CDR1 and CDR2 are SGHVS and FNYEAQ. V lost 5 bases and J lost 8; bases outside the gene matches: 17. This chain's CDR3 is CASSHHRGGQLGDEQFF. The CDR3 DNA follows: TGTGCCAGCAGCCATCACCGGGGGGGGCAGCTTGGAGATGAGCAGTTCTTC.

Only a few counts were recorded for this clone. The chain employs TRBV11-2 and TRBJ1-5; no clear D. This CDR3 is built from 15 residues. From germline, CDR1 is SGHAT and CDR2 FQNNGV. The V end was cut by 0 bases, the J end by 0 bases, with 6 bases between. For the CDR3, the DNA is TGTGCCAGCAGCTTAGACGATTATAGCAATCAGCCCCAGCATTTT. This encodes CASSLDDYSNQPQHF.

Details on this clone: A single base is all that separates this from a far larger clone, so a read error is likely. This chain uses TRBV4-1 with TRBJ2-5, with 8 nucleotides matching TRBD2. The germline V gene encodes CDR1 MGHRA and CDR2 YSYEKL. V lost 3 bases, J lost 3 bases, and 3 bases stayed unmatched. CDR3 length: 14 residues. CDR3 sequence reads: CASSQPGLEETQYF. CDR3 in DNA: TGCGCCAGCAGCCAGCCGGGACTAGAAGAGACCCAGTACTTC.

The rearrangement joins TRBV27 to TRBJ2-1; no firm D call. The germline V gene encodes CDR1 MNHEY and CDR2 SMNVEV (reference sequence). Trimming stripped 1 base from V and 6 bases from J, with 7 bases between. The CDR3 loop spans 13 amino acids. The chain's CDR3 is CASSLLTFNEQFF. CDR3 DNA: TGTGCCAGCAGTTTATTGACCTTCAATGAGCAGTTCTTC.

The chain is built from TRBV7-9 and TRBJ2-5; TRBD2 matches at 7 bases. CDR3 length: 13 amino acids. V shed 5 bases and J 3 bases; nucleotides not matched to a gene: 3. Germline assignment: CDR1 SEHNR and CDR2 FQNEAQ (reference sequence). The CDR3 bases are TGTGCCAGCAGCAAACTAGCGAAAGAGACCCAGTACTTC. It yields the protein CASSKLAKETQYF. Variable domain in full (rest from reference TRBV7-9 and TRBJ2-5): DTGVSQNPRHKITKRGQNVTFRCDPISEHNRLYWYRQTLGQGPEFLTYFQNEAQLEKSRLLSDRFSAERPKGSFSTLEIQRTEQGDSAMYLCASSKLAKETQYFGPGTRLLVL.

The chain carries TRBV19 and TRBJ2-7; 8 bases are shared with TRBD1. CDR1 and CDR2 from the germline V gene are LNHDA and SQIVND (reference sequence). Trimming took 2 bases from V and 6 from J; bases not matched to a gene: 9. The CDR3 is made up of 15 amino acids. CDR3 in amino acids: CASSISRGRLIEQYF. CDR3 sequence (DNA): TGTGCCAGTAGTATAAGCAGGGGGCGATTGATCGAGCAGTACTTC. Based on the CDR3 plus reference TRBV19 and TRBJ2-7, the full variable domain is DGGITQSPKYLFRKEGQNVTLSCEQNLNHDAMYWYRQDPGQGLRLIYYSQIVNDFQKGDIAEGYSVSREKKESFPLTVTSAQKNPTAFYLCASSISRGRLIEQYFGPGTRLTVT.

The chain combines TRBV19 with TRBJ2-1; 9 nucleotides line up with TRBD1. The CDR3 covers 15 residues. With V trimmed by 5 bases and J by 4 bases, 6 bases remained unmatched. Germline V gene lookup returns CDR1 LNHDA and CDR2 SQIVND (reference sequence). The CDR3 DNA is TGTGCCAGTAGTCGGGACAGGGAAGGGTACAATGAGCAGTTCTTC. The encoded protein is CASSRDREGYNEQFF.

CDR3 sequence (DNA): TGTGCCAGTAGCTCCACAGGGAACTATGGCTACACCTTC. Translation: CASSSTGNYGYTF. The V call is TRBV19, the J call TRBJ1-2; a possible D gene is TRBD1 (6 bases). From germline, CDR1 is LNHDA and CDR2 SQIVND (reference sequence). Trimming took off 6 bases at V and 2 bases at J, with 10 bases between the two ends. This CDR3 region has 13 residues.

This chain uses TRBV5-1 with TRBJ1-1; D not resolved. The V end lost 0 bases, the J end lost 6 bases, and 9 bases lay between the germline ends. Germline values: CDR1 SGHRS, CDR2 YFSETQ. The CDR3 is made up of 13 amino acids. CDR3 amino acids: CASSLAGVPEAFF. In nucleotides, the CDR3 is TGCGCCAGCAGCTTGGCCGGCGTCCCTGAAGCTTTCTTT.

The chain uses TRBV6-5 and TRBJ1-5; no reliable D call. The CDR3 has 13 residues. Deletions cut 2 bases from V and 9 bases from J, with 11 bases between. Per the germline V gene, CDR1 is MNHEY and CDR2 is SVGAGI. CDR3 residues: CASSYHINAPQHF. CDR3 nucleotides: TGTGCCAGCAGTTACCACATCAATGCGCCCCAGCATTTT.

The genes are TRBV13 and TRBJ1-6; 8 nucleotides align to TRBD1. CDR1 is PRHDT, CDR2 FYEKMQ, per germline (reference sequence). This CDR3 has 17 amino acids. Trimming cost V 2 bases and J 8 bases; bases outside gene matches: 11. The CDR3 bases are TGTGCCAGCAGCTTAACGGACAGGGCCCATTGGGATTCACCCCTCCACTTT. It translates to CASSLTDRAHWDSPLHF.

The CDR3 loop is CATKTGTGPYEQYF. The CDR3, as DNA: TGCGCCACCAAGACCGGGACAGGGCCCTACGAGCAGTACTTC. The chain joins TRBV5-1 to TRBJ2-7, with 9 bases aligning to TRBD1. V lost 9 bases, J lost 2 bases, and 9 bases stayed unmatched. From germline, CDR1 is SGHRS and CDR2 YFSETQ. The CDR3 has 14 amino acids.

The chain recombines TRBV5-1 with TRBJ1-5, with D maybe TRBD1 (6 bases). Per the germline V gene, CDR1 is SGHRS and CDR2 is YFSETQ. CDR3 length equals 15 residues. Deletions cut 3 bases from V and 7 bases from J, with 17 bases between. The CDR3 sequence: CASSWGPGRPQPQHF. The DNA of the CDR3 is TGCGCCAGCAGCTGGGGGCCGGGGCGGCCCCAGCCCCAGCATTTT.

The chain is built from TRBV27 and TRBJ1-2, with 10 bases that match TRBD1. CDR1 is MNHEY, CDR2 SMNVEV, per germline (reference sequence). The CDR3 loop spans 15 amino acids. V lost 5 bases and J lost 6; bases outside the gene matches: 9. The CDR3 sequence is CASSLGTGVLHGYTF. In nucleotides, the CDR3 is TGTGCCAGCAGTCTAGGGACAGGGGTTCTTCATGGCTACACCTTC.

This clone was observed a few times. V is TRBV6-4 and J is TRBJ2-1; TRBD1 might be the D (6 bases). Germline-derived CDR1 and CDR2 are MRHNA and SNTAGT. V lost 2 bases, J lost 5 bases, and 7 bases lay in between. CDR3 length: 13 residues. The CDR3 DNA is TGTGCCAGCAGTGACCGGGACAACAATGAGCAGTTCTTC. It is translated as CASSDRDNNEQFF.

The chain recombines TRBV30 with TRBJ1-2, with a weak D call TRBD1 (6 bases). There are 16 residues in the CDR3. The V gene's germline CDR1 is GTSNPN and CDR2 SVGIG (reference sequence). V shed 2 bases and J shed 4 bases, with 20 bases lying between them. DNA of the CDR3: TGTGCCTGGAGTTACAGGGCTCTCGCTGCGTTCTATGGCTACACCTTC. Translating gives CAWSYRALAAFYGYTF.

This CDR3 reads CASSAGVVPNTEAFF. CDR3 coding DNA: TGTGCCAGCAGTGCAGGGGTGGTTCCCAACACTGAAGCTTTCTTT. The chain links TRBV27 to TRBJ1-1, with a tentative D call TRBD1 (6 bases). Germline V gives CDR1 MNHEY, CDR2 SMNVEV (reference sequence). This CDR3 is built from 15 residues. Deletions cut 5 bases from V and 2 bases from J, with 15 bases between.

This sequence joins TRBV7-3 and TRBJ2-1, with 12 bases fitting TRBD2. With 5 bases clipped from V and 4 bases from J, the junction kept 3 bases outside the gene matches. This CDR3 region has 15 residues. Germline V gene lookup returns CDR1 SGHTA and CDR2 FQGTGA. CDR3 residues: CASSAGLAGYNEQFF. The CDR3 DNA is TGTGCCAGCAGCGCCGGACTAGCGGGGTACAATGAGCAGTTCTTC.

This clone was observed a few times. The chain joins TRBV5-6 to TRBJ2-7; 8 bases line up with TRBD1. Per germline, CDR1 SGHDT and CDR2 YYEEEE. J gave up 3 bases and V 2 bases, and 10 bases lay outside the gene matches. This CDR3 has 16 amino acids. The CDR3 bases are TGTGCCAGCAGCTTTGGGACAGGACTGAGGGTCTACGAGCAGTACTTC. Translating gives CASSFGTGLRVYEQYF. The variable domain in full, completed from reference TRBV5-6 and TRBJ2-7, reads DAGVTQSPTHLIKTRGQQVTLRCSPKSGHDTVSWYQQALGQGPQFIFQYYEEEERQRGNFPDRFSGHQFPNYSSELNVNALLLGDSALYLCASSFGTGLRVYEQYFGPGTRLTVT.

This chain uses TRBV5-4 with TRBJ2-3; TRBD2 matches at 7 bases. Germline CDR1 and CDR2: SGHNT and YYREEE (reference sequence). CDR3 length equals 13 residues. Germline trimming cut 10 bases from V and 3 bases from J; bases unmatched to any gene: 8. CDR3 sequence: CAFWGGWTDTQYF. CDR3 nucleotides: TGTGCCTTTTGGGGGGGTTGGACAGATACGCAGTATTTT.

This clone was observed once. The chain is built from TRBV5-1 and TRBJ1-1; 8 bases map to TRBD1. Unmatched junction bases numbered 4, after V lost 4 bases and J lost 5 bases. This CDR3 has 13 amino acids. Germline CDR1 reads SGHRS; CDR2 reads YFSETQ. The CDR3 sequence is CASSTGGDTEAFF. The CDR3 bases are TGCGCCAGCAGCACAGGGGGAGATACTGAAGCTTTCTTT.

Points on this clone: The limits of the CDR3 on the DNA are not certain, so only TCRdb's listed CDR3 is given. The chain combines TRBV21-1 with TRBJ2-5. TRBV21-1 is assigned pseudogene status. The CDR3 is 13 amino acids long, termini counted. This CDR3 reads CATPPIYFETQYF.

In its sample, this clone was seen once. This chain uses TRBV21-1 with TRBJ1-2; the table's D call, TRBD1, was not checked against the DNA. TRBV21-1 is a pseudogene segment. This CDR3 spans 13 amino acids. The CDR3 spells CASSTGTKNGYTF. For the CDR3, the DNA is TGTGCCAGCAGCACCGGGACAAAAAATGGCTACACCTTC.